This T cell receptor (beta chain) was profiled in a study of T cells in tuberculosis. Study at large: Sequenced TCRs come from CD1B-GMM tetramer-binding T cells. In South Africa, adults with active tuberculosis were compared with IGRA-negative and latently infected IGRA-positive adolescents.

Assay: immunoSEQ multiplex PCR; the TCRdb copy retains only in-frame clones and omits some. The table records roughly 34,000 clones, 95% to 97% of them present only once. The CDR3 is 13 amino acids. Trimming shortened V by 3 bases and J by 5 bases, and 10 bases separated the two germline ends. CDR1 MRHNA and CDR2 SNTAGT come from the germline V gene. Broader study findings: Cases with active tuberculosis were adults, while controls were adolescents.

This clone was detected only once. Its antigen is not identified. V gene TRBV6-4 combines with J gene TRBJ1-1; a weak D match, TRBD1 (5 bases). This receptor was taken from a donor between 10 and 35 years old with latent tuberculosis or without tuberculosis infection. Sequenced material: PBMCs. For the CDR3, the DNA is TGTGCCAGCAGTGAACAGGAAAGGACTGAAGCTTTCTTT. Amino acid sequence: CASSEQERTEAFF.